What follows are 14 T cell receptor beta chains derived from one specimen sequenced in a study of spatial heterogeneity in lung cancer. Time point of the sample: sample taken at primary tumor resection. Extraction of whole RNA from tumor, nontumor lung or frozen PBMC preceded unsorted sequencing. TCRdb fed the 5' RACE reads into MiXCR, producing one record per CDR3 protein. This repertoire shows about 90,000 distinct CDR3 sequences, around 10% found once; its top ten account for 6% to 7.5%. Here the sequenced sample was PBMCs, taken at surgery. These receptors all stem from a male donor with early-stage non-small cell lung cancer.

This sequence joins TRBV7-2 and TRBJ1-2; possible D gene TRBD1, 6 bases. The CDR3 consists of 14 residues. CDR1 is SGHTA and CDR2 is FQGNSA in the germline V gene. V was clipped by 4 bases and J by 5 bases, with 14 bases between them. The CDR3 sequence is CASSSRVGAYGYTF. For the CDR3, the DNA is TGTGCCAGCAGCTCTAGGGTGGGGGCTTATGGCTACACCTTC.

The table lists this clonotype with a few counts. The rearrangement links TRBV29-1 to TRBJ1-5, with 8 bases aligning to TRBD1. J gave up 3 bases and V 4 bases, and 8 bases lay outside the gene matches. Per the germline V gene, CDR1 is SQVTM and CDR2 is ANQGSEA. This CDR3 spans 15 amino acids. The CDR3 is CSVVESGGFNQPQHF. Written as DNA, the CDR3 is TGCAGCGTTGTTGAGTCAGGGGGCTTCAATCAGCCCCAGCATTTT. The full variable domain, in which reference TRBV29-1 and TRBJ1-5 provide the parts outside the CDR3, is SAVISQKPSRDICQRGTSLTIQCQVDSQVTMMFWYRQQPGQSLTLIATANQGSEATYESGFVIDKFPISRPNLTFSTLTVSNMSPEDSSIYLCSVVESGGFNQPQHFGDGTRLSIL.

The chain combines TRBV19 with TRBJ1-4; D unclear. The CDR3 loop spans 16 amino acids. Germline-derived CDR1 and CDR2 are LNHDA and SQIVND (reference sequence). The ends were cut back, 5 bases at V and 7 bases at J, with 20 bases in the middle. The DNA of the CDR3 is TGTGCCAGTAGTCCAACCGGGAAGGGAGCTACTGAAAAACTGTTTTTT. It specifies CASSPTGKGATEKLFF.

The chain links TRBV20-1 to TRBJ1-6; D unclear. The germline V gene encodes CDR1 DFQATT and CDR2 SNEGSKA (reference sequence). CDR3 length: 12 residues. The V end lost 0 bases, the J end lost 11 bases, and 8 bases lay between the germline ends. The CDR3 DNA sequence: TGCAGTGCTAGAGATAACGGCCCACCCCTCCACTTT. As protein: CSARDNGPPLHF.

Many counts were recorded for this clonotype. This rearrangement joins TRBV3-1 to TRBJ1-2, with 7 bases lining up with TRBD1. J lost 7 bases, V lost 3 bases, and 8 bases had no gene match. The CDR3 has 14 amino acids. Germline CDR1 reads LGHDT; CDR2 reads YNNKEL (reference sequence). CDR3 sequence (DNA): TGTGCCAGCAGCCACCGGACAGGCCCTATTGGCTACACCTTC. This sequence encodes CASSHRTGPIGYTF. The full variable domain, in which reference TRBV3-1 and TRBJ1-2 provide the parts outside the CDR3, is DTAVSQTPKYLVTQMGNDKSIKCEQNLGHDTMYWYKQDSKKFLKIMFSYNNKELIINETVPNRFSPKSPDKAHLNLHINSLELGDSAVYFCASSHRTGPIGYTFGSGTRLTVV.

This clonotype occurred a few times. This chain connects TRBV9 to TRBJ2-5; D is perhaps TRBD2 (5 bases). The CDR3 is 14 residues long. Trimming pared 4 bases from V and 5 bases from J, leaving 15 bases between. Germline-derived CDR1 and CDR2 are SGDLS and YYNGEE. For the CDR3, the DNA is TGTGCCAGCAGCAACAGTAGCAGAGGGGAGACCCAGTACTTC. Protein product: CASSNSSRGETQYF.

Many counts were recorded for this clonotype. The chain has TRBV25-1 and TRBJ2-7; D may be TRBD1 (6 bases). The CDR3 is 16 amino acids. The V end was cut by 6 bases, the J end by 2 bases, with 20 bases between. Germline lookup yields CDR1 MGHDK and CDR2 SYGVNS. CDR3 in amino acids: CASRPIVRQGTYEQYF. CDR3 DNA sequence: TGTGCCAGCAGGCCCATTGTGAGGCAGGGGACCTACGAGCAGTACTTC.

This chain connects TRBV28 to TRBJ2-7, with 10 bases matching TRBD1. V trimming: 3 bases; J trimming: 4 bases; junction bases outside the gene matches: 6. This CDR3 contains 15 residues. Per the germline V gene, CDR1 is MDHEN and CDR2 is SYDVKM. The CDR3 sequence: CASSFSTGGLYEQYF. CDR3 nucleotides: TGTGCCAGCAGTTTCTCGACAGGGGGCCTGTACGAGCAGTACTTC.

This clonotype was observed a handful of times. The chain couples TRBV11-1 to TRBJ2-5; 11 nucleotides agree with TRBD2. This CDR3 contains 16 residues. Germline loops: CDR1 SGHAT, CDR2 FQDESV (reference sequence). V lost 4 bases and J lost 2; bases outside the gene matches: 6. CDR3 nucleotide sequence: TGTGCCAGCAGCTCCACTAGCGGGAGTGAACAAGAGACCCAGTACTTC. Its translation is CASSSTSGSEQETQYF.

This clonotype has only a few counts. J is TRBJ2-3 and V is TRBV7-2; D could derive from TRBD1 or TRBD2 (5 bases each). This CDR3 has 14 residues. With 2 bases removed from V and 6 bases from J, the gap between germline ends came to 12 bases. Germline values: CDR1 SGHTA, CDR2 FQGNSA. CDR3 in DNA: TGTGCCAGCAGCTTAAGTTTGGGGGTTGATACGCAGTATTTT. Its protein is CASSLSLGVDTQYF.

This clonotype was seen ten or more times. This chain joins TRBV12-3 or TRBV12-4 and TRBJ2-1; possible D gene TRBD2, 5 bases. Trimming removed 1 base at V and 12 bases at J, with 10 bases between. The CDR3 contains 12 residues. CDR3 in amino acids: CASSLVREWQFF. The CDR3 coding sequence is TGTGCCAGCAGTTTAGTTAGGGAGTGGCAGTTCTTC.

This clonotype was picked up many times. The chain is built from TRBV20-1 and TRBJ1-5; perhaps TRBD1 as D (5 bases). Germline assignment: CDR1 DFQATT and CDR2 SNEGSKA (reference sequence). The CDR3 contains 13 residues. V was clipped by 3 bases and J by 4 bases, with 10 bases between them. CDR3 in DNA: TGCAGTGCTAGGCTGGGACCGAATCAGCCCCAGCATTTT. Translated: CSARLGPNQPQHF.

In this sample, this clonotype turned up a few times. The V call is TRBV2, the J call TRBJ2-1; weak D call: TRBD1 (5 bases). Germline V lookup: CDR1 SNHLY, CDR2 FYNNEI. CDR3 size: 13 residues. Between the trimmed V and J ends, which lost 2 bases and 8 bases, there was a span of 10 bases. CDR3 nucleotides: TGTGCCAGCAGTGAAAGTCAGGGCTATGAGCAGTTCTTC. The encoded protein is CASSESQGYEQFF.

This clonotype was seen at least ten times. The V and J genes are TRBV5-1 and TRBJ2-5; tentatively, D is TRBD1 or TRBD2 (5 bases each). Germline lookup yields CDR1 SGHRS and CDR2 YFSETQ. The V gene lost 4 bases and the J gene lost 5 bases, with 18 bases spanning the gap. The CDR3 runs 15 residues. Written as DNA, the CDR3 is TGCGCCAGCAGCCCGGAAGGGACGGTGGGGGAGACCCAGTACTTC. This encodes CASSPEGTVGETQYF.